The 2 T cell receptor beta chains below were found in one sample sequenced in a study of vaccination effects on CD4 cells after COVID-19. Sequenced by immunoSEQ multiplex PCR; TCRdb stores in-frame clones only, minus some. The sample has approximately 15,000 clones; 80% are singletons. These TCRs are of unknown antigen specificity. Antigen-specific CD4+ T cell clonotypes were called by their expansion after viral peptide-pool culture in ViraFEST. With approximately 10 days of culture completed, CD4+ T cells were isolated. The individual was infected with SARS-CoV-2 between March and December 2020, as confirmed by PCR. All participants had two doses of either the BNT162b2 or mRNA-1273 vaccine. Sequenced material: CD4+ T cells from PBMCs cultured with SARS-CoV-2 spike peptides, taken after COVID-19 vaccination. The receptors derive from a human donor who had a prior SARS-CoV-2 infection.

The V call is TRBV3-1 (or the pseudogene TRBV3-2), the J call TRBJ1-2; D gene ambiguous. Germline assignment: CDR1 LGHDT and CDR2 YNNKEL (reference sequence). CDR3 length: 14 residues. V lost 3 bases, J lost 8 bases, and 16 bases lay in between. The CDR3 protein is CASSHPVVPGGYTF. The CDR3 nucleotides are TGTGCCAGCAGCCATCCAGTGGTCCCGGGAGGCTACACCTTC.

This chain connects TRBV29-1 to TRBJ1-6, with TRBD1 identical over 8 bases. V lost 4 bases to trimming and J lost 10 bases; unmatched junction nucleotides: 6. CDR1 and CDR2 from the germline V gene are SQVTM and ANQGSEA. The CDR3 consists of 13 residues. CDR3 nucleotides: TGCAGCGTTGGCGACAGGGGAGGGTCACCCCTCCACTTT. Amino acid sequence: CSVGDRGGSPLHF.